Following are 3 T cell receptor beta chains from one sample sequenced in a study of blood T cell repertoires in COVID-19. Libraries were prepared by immunoSEQ multiplex PCR; TCRdb keeps only in-frame clonotypes and omits some of them. In the table there are a few hundred thousand clones, approximately 83% of which are singletons. The material sequenced was PBMCs or T cells enriched from blood (not recorded which). These receptors were collected from a man aged 30-40 years who had recovered from COVID-19.

The V and J genes are TRBV11-2 and TRBJ1-3; 11 bases align to TRBD1. The CDR3 totals 16 residues. J was trimmed by 8 bases and V by 6 bases; bases with no gene match: 12. The germline CDR1 and CDR2 sequences are SGHAT and FQNNGV. In DNA form, the CDR3 reads TGTGCCAGCAGTGTACGGAGGGGACAGGGGGTGGACACCATATATTTT. Protein product: CASSVRRGQGVDTIYF.

The V and J genes are TRBV6-5 and TRBJ1-5; TRBD1 is a possible D gene (6 bases). V was trimmed by 4 bases and J by 2 bases, leaving 9 bases between them. Germline-derived CDR1 and CDR2 are MNHEY and SVGAGI. CDR3 length: 14 residues. The chain's CDR3 is CASSWGRGNQPQHF. The CDR3 bases are TGTGCCAGCAGTTGGGGGCGGGGCAATCAGCCCCAGCATTTT.

The genes are TRBV19 and TRBJ1-4; D is unclear. Between the trimmed V and J ends, which lost 4 bases and 5 bases, there was a span of 11 bases. Looked up from germline, CDR1 is LNHDA and CDR2 is SQIVND (reference sequence). This CDR3 is 14 amino acids long. CDR3 amino acids: CASSRSNLNEKLFF. The CDR3 DNA reads as TGTGCCAGTAGTAGGTCTAATTTAAATGAAAAACTGTTTTTT.